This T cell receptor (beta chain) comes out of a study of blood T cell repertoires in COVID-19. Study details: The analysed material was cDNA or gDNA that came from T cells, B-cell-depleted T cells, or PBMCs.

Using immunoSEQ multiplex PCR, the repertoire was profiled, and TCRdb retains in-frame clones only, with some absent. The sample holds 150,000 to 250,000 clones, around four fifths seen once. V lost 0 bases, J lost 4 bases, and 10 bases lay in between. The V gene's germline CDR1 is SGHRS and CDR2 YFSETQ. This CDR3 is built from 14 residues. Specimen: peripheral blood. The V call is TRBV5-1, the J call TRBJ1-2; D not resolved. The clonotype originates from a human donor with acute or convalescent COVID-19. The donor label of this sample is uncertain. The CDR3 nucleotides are TGCGCCAGCAGCTTGGAAGCGGTTAGCTATGGCTACACCTTC. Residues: CASSLEAVSYGYTF. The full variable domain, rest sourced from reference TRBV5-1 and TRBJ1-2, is KAGVTQTPRYLIKTRGQQVTLSCSPISGHRSVSWYQQTPGQGLQFLFEYFSETQRNKGNFPGRFSGRQFSNSRSEMNVSTLELGDSALYLCASSLEAVSYGYTFGSGTRLTVV.